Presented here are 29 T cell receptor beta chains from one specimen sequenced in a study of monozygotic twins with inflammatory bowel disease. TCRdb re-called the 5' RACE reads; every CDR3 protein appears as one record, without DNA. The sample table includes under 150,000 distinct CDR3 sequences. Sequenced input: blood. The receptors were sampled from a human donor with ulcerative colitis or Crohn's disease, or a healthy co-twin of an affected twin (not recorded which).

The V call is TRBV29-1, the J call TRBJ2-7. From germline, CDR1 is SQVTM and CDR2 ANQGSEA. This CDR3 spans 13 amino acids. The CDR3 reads CSVDAGRSYEQYF.

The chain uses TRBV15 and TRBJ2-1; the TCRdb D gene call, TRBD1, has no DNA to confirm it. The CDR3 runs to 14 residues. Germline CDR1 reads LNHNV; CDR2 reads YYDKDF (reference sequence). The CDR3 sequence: CATSRARDRGEQFF.

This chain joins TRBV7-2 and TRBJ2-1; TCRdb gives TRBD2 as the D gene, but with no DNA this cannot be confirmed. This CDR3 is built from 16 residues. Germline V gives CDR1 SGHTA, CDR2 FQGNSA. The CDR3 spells CASSLAGASGAPKQFF.

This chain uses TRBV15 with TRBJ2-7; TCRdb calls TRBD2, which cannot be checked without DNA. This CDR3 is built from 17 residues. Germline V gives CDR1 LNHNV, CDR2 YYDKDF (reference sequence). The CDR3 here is CATSRLSGGLSSYEQYF.

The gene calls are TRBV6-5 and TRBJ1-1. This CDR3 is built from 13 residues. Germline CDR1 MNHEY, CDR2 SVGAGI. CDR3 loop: CASSYSENTEAFF.

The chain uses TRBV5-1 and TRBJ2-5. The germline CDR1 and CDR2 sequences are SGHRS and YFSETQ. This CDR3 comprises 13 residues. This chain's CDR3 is CASSFSQQETQYF.

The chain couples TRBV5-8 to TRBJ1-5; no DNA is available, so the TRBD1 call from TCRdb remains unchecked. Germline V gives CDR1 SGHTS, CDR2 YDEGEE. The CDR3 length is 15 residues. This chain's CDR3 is CASSLRDRARQPQHF. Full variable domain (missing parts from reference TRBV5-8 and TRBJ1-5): EAGVTQSPTHLIKTRGQQATLRCSPISGHTSVYWYQQALGLGLQFLLWYDEGEERNRGNFPPRFSGRQFPNYSSELNVNALELEDSALYLCASSLRDRARQPQHFGDGTRLSIL.

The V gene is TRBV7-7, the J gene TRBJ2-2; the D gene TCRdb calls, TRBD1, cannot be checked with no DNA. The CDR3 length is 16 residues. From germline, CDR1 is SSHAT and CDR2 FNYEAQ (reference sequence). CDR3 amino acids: CASSPTRGRNTGELFF.

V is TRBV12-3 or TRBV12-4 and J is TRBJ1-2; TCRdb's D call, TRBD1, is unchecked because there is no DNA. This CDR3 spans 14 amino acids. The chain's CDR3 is CASSWDRINYGYTF.

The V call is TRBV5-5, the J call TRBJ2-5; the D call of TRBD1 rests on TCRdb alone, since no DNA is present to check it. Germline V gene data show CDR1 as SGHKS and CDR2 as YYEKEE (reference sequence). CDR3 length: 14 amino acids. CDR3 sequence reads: CASTSRTGEETQYF.

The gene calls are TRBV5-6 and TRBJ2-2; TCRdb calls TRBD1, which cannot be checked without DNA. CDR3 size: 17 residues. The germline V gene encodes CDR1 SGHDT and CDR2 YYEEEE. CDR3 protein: CASSRPSQERNTGELFF.

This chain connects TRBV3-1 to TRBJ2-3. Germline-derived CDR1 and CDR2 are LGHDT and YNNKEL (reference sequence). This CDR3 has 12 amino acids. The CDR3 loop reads CASSQTGNTQYF.

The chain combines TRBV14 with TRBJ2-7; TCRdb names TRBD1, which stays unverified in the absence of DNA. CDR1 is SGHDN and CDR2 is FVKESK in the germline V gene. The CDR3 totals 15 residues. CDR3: CASSQCSTGGCEQYF.

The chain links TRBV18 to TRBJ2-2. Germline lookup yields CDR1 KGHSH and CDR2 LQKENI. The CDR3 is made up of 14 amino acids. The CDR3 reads CASSPFDGTGELFF.

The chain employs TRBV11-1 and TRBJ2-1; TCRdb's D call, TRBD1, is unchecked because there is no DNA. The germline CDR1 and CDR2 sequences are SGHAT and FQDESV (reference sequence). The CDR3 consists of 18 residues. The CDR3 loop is CASSSPRVALSSYNEQFF.

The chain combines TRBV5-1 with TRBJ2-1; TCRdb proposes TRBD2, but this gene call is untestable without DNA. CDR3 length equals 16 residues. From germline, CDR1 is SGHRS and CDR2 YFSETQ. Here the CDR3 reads CASSFIVGGTYNEQFF.

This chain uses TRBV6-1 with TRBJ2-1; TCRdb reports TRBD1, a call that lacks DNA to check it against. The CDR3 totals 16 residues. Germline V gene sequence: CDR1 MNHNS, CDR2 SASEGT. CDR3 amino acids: CASSPYRTGGYNEQFF.

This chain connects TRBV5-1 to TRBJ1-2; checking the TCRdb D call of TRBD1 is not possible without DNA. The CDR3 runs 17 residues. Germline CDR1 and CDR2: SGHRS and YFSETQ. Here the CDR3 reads CASSTKRQGTISDGYTF.

The CDR3 is CASSLQLAGGPEQFF. The chain employs TRBV7-2 and TRBJ2-1; the TCRdb call, TRBD2, lacks DNA for checking. The length of the CDR3 is 15 residues. CDR1 is SGHTA and CDR2 is FQGNSA in the germline V gene. Combining the CDR3 with reference TRBV7-2 and TRBJ2-1 gives the whole variable domain GAGVSQSPSNKVTEKGKDVELRCDPISGHTALYWYRQSLGQGLEFLIYFQGNSAPDKSGLPSDRFSAERTGGSVSTLTIQRTQQEDSAVYLCASSLQLAGGPEQFFGPGTRLTVL.

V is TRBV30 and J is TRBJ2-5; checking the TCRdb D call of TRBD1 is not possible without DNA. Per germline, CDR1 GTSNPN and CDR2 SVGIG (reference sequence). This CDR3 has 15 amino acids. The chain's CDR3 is CAWSGGQAYQETQYF.

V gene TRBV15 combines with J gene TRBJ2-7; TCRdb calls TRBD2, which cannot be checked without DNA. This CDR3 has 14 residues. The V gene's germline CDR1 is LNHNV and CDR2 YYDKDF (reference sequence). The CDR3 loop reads CATSSLDSPGEQYF.

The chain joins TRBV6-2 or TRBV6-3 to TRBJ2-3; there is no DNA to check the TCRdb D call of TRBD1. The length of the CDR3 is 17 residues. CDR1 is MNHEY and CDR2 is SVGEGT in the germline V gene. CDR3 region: CASSYSGRFGPGDTQYF.

The CDR3 reads CSAGTFNSNQPQHF. This chain uses TRBV20-1 with TRBJ1-5; without DNA, the TCRdb call of TRBD1 cannot be checked. Germline values: CDR1 DFQATT, CDR2 SNEGSKA (reference sequence). The CDR3 has 14 residues.

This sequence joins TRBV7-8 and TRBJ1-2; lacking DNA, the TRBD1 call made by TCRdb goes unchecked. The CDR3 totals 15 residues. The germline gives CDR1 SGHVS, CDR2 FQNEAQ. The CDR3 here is CASSAQTVGSYGYTF. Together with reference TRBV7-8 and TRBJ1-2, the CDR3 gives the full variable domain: GAGVSQSPRYKVAKRGQDVALRCDPISGHVSLFWYQQALGQGPEFLTYFQNEAQLDKSGLPSDRFFAERPEGSVSTLKIQRTQQEDSAVYLCASSAQTVGSYGYTFGSGTRLTVV.

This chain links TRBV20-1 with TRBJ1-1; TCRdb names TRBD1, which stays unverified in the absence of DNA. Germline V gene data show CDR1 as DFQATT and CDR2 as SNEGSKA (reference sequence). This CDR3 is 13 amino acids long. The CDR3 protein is CSAREDSYTEAFF.

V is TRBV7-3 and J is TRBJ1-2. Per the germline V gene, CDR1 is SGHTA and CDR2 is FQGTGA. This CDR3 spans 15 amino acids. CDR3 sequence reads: CASSQHSQRAYGYTF.

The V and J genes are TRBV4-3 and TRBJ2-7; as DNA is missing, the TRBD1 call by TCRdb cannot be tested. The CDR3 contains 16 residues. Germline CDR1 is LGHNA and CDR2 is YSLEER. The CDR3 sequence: CASSRGQTGNSYEQYF.

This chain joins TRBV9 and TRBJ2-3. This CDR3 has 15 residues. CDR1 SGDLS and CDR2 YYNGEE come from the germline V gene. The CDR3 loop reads CASSGDTTRTDTQYF.

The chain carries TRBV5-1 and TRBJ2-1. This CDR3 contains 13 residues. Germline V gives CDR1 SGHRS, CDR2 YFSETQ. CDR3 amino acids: CASSFVGNNEQFF.